In this sample, the clone carrying this T cell receptor beta chain turned up a few times. TCRdb redid the clone calls on the PCR reads using MiXCR. The sample lists approximately 29,000 clones; about 30% were seen once. The data are from a study of metastatic and nonmetastatic thyroid tumors. Whole-study context: From malignant and benign thyroid patients, repertoires in blood and in tumor or nodule tissue were compared.

CDR1 is WNHNN and CDR2 is SYGVQD in the germline V gene (reference sequence). There are 14 residues in the CDR3. The V and J ends lost 2 bases and 1 base respectively, with 8 bases between them. Every patient underwent thyroid surgery untreated. V gene TRBV10-1 combines with J gene TRBJ1-1; D call uncertain. The sample was blood. This clonotype was sampled from a female donor with papillary thyroid cancer or a benign thyroid nodule (not recorded which). Some clones in this sample may be carry-over from other donors' samples. The CDR3 is CASSETMGNTEAFF. The CDR3 DNA reads TGCGCCAGCAGTGAGACGATGGGGAACACTGAAGCTTTCTTT.